Below are 19 T cell receptor beta chains sequenced from a single sample in a study of radiotherapy plus CTLA-4 blockade in lung cancer. TCRdb's table, derived via immunoSEQ multiplex PCR, lists solely in-frame clones and lacks some. The sample has around 110,000 clones; approximately 90% are singletons. This material consisted of peripheral blood, taken from a patient treated with radiotherapy plus ipilimumab. Receptors were obtained from a human donor with non-small cell lung cancer that progressed on radiotherapy plus ipilimumab.

J is TRBJ1-4 and V is TRBV28, with D unresolved. V dropped 6 bases and J dropped 7 bases, with 9 bases sitting between them. This CDR3 comprises 12 residues. Germline V gene lookup returns CDR1 MDHEN and CDR2 SYDVKM. CDR3 sequence (DNA): TGTGCCAGCAGGGGAATTGGTGAAAAACTGTTTTTT. It translates to CASRGIGEKLFF.

The V gene is TRBV18, the J gene TRBJ2-1; 13 bases are a match to TRBD2. The trim removed 4 bases at V and 5 bases at J, leaving 5 bases unmatched. The CDR3 extends over 16 amino acids. In germline, CDR1 is KGHSH, CDR2 LQKENI. For the CDR3, the DNA is TGTGCCAGCTCACTTACTAGCGGGAGGGTGAACAATGAGCAGTTCTTC. Its protein product is CASSLTSGRVNNEQFF. The full variable domain, with the rest looked up from reference TRBV18 and TRBJ2-1, is NAGVMQNPRHLVRRRGQEARLRCSPMKGHSHVYWYRQLPEEGLKFMVYLQKENIIDESGMPKERFSAEFPKEGPSILRIQQVVRGDSAAYFCASSLTSGRVNNEQFFGPGTRLTVL.

This clone was recorded a few times. The chain is built from TRBV6-4 and TRBJ2-2; D may correspond to TRBD1 or TRBD2 (5 bases each). The CDR3 loop spans 15 amino acids. The germline gives CDR1 MRHNA, CDR2 SNTAGT. V lost 6 bases and J 0 bases, leaving 11 bases between the germline ends. The CDR3 here is CASRTGAANTGELFF. CDR3 in DNA: TGTGCCAGCAGAACCGGGGCCGCGAACACCGGGGAGCTGTTTTTT.

In this sample, this clone turned up once. The gene calls are TRBV11-3 and TRBJ2-1; TRBD2 agrees at 13 bases. Trimming cost V 5 bases and J 3 bases; bases outside gene matches: 13. The CDR3 sequence is 19 residues long. Germline V gives CDR1 SGHNT, CDR2 YENEEA. This CDR3 is CASSPRSPTSGRDYNEQFF. CDR3 nucleotides: TGTGCCAGCAGCCCCAGATCACCCACTAGCGGGAGGGACTACAATGAGCAGTTCTTC.

The chain recombines TRBV5-1 with TRBJ2-1; TRBD2 agrees at 16 bases. This CDR3 is built from 17 residues. Unmatched junction bases numbered 10, after V lost 4 bases and J lost 9 bases. CDR1 is SGHRS and CDR2 is YFSETQ in the germline V gene. CDR3 residues: CASSRGTSGRAMREQFF. For the CDR3, the DNA is TGCGCCAGCAGCCGTGGGACTAGCGGGAGGGCAATGCGTGAGCAGTTCTTC.

The chain couples TRBV5-6 to TRBJ2-7; D is ambiguous. Per germline, CDR1 SGHDT and CDR2 YYEEEE. V dropped 0 bases and J dropped 7 bases, with 5 bases sitting between them. This CDR3 has 11 amino acids. The CDR3 loop is CASSLAREQYF. CDR3 DNA: TGTGCCAGCAGCTTGGCGCGGGAGCAGTACTTC.

This chain links TRBV10-1 with TRBJ2-1; 13 bases are shared with TRBD2. This CDR3 is 16 amino acids long. Germline CDR1 reads WNHNN; CDR2 reads SYGVQD (reference sequence). With V trimmed by 1 base and J by 4 bases, 1 base remained unmatched. CDR3 residues: CASSEWGLAGYNEQFF. The CDR3 DNA sequence: TGCGCCAGCAGTGAGTGGGGACTAGCGGGATACAATGAGCAGTTCTTC.

This chain uses TRBV21-1 with TRBJ1-5; the table's D call TRBD1 went unverified against the DNA. TRBV21-1 is described as a pseudogene. The CDR3 has 18 amino acids. In DNA form, the CDR3 reads TGTGCCAGCAGGGGTCGGGGACAGAGAATCTATAGCAATCAGCCCCAGCATTTT. Its translation: CASRGRGQRIYSNQPQHF.

The chain links TRBV5-1 to TRBJ2-3; 10 positions agree with TRBD2. The CDR3 runs to 17 residues. Germline V gene lookup returns CDR1 SGHRS and CDR2 YFSETQ. With V trimmed by 0 bases and J by 5 bases, 9 bases remained unmatched. The CDR3 reads CASSLAASGRAGDTQYF. Written as DNA, the CDR3 is TGCGCCAGCAGCTTGGCCGCGAGCGGGAGGGCCGGAGATACGCAGTATTTT.

The chain carries TRBV5-1 and TRBJ2-5, with TRBD1 matching 7 bases. This CDR3 region has 15 residues. J was trimmed by 2 bases and V by 0 bases; bases with no gene match: 4. Per the germline V gene, CDR1 is SGHRS and CDR2 is YFSETQ. CDR3 loop: CASSLDTGVQETQYF. The CDR3 region has the DNA TGCGCCAGCAGCTTGGACACAGGGGTTCAAGAGACCCAGTACTTC.

The rearrangement uses TRBV9 and TRBJ2-4; possibly TRBD1 or TRBD2 for D (6 bases each). The V gene lost 3 bases and the J gene lost 5 bases, with 9 bases spanning the gap. CDR3 size: 13 residues. The V gene's germline CDR1 is SGDLS and CDR2 YYNGEE. Here the CDR3 reads CASSEGGQNIQYF. The CDR3 coding sequence is TGTGCCAGCAGCGAGGGGGGACAAAACATTCAGTACTTC.

The gene calls are TRBV2 and TRBJ1-1, with D maybe TRBD1 (5 bases). Germline V lookup: CDR1 SNHLY, CDR2 FYNNEI. The CDR3 length is 13 residues. Trimming pared 8 bases from V and 4 bases from J, leaving 14 bases between. In nucleotides, the CDR3 is TGTGCCAGCCGGGACCCCTTTGGCACTGAAGCTTTCTTT. Protein sequence: CASRDPFGTEAFF.

This clone was picked up one time. The V gene is TRBV2, the J gene TRBJ2-3; a weak D match, TRBD2 (5 bases). The V gene lost 4 bases and the J gene lost 10 bases, with 15 bases spanning the gap. The CDR3 extends over 13 amino acids. CDR1 and CDR2 (germline): SNHLY, FYNNEI. In nucleotides, the CDR3 is TGTGCCAGCAGTGTGGGGAGAAACGGGGCGCAGTATTTT. This sequence encodes CASSVGRNGAQYF.

The J gene is TRBJ2-7, the V gene TRBV6-5; D remains unclear. V was trimmed by 6 bases and J by 3 bases, leaving 3 bases between them. The CDR3 consists of 10 residues. The germline V gene encodes CDR1 MNHEY and CDR2 SVGAGI. DNA of the CDR3: TGTGCCAGCAGCGACTACGAGCAGTACTTC. It translates to CASSDYEQYF.

This chain connects TRBV5-1 to TRBJ1-3; 8 nucleotides align to TRBD1. From germline, CDR1 is SGHRS and CDR2 YFSETQ. The CDR3 has 14 residues. V was pared by 3 bases and J by 4 bases, with 3 bases of the junction left unmatched. The CDR3 region has the DNA TGCGCCAGCAGCTCGGGACAGGCCGGAAACACCATATATTTT. Amino acids: CASSSGQAGNTIYF. Filled out from reference TRBV5-1 and TRBJ1-3, the complete variable domain reads KAGVTQTPRYLIKTRGQQVTLSCSPISGHRSVSWYQQTPGQGLQFLFEYFSETQRNKGNFPGRFSGRQFSNSRSEMNVSTLELGDSALYLCASSSGQAGNTIYFGEGSWLTVV.

The chain recombines TRBV5-1 with TRBJ1-4; 7 bases line up with TRBD1. CDR3 length: 15 residues. After removal of 4 bases from V and 1 base from J, the junction contained 4 bases not matched to a gene. In germline, CDR1 is SGHRS, CDR2 YFSETQ. Here the CDR3 reads CASSPGDRTNEKLFF. The CDR3 nucleotides are TGCGCCAGCAGCCCCGGGGACAGAACTAATGAAAAACTGTTTTTT.

The chain employs TRBV12-1 and TRBJ2-3; the D call in the table, TRBD2, was not verified against the DNA. TRBV12-1 is a listed pseudogene. This CDR3 spans 12 amino acids. This CDR3 reads CASSYGGNTQYF. CDR3 coding DNA: TGTGCCAGCAGCTACGGGGGGAATACGCAGTATTTT.

This chain uses TRBV19 with TRBJ1-2, with 9 bases lining up with TRBD1. There are 14 residues in the CDR3. V lost 3 bases, J lost 5 bases, and 4 bases stayed unmatched. Per germline, CDR1 LNHDA and CDR2 SQIVND (reference sequence). CDR3 sequence (DNA): TGTGCCAGTAGTATTCGACAGGGGGGGTATGGCTACACCTTC. Its translation: CASSIRQGGYGYTF.

This chain uses TRBV9 with TRBJ1-2; 7 positions match TRBD1. J was trimmed by 3 bases and V by 0 bases; bases with no gene match: 2. CDR3 length: 14 amino acids. Germline-derived CDR1 and CDR2 are SGDLS and YYNGEE. CDR3 residues: CASSVGQGDYGYTF. CDR3 nucleotide sequence: TGTGCCAGCAGCGTAGGTCAGGGGGACTATGGCTACACCTTC.